This T cell receptor (beta chain) was obtained from a study of yellow fever vaccine responses in identical twins. Germline CDR1 reads SQVTM; CDR2 reads ANQGSEA. This CDR3 has 13 amino acids. V was cut by 4 bases and J by 0 bases, with 7 bases left in between. TCRdb itself ran the RT-PCR reads through MiXCR, one entry per CDR3 protein. The sample includes some 14,000 distinct CDR3 sequences, around 84% seen only once; the top ten take about 0.65%. The specimen comprised T cells from blood (PBMCs), unsorted or a sorted subset (not recorded which), sampled before or after yellow fever vaccination (not recorded which). The clonotype comes from a woman aged 18-30 years who received the yellow fever vaccine. The chain combines TRBV29-1 with TRBJ1-5; unclear D gene. CDR3 amino acids: CSVGSYSNQPQHF. The CDR3 nucleotides read TGCAGCGTTGGCAGTTATAGCAATCAGCCCCAGCATTTT.